The 8 T cell receptor beta chains below all came from one sample that was sequenced in a study of T-cell reconstitution after alpha-beta-depleted transplantation in children (dated by TCRdb to the mid-2010s). The sample's treatment or condition, from its label and the paper: allogeneic hematopoietic cell transplantation with graft depleted of TCRalphabeta T cells and CD19 B cells. Preparation of the library involved PCR. TCRdb shows the sequencer as Illumina HiSeq 2500. TCR library preparation used molecular barcoding, with unique molecular identifiers applied to normalize quantification of the TCRbeta repertoire. The public reads were quality trimmed at Q25 with fastp and then assembled into clones with MiXCR by TCRdb, keeping productive beta chains. Every CDR3 protein is listed once, alongside the most common genes and DNA of its rows. For this sample there are 200,000 to 300,000 distinct CDR3 sequences; roughly 26% appear just once. Of the sample, roughly 2.6% falls within the top ten clones.

The source material was PBMCs, sampled before TCRalphabeta/CD19-depleted stem cell transplant. These receptors came from a girl aged 2 to 9 with Fanconi anemia, due to receive a stem cell transplant.

This chain connects TRBV29-1 to TRBJ2-1; 13 positions agree with TRBD2. The trim removed 6 bases at V and 6 bases at J, leaving 5 bases unmatched. CDR1 is SQVTM and CDR2 is ANQGSEA in the germline V gene. The CDR3 sequence is 14 residues long. The CDR3 loop reads CSVRGLAGSNEQFF. The DNA for the CDR3 is TGCAGCGTCCGGGGACTAGCGGGAAGCAATGAGCAGTTCTTC.

This sequence joins TRBV28 and TRBJ1-6; possibly TRBD1 for D (6 bases). Germline lookup yields CDR1 MDHEN and CDR2 SYDVKM. V dropped 5 bases and J dropped 10 bases, with 12 bases sitting between them. This CDR3 has 13 residues. CDR3 in DNA: TGTGCCAGCAGTATCACAGGGAGGTCACCCCTCCACTTT. Translating it yields CASSITGRSPLHF. Together with reference TRBV28 and TRBJ1-6, the CDR3 gives the full variable domain: DVKVTQSSRYLVKRTGEKVFLECVQDMDHENMFWYRQDPGLGLRLIYFSYDVKMKEKGDIPEGYSVSREKKERFSLILESASTNQTSMYLCASSITGRSPLHFGNGTRLTVT.

This clonotype has at least ten counts. V and J are TRBV29-1 and TRBJ2-2; D remains ambiguous. Germline V lookup: CDR1 SQVTM, CDR2 ANQGSEA. This CDR3 has 13 amino acids. V lost 3 bases and J 3 bases, leaving 8 bases between the germline ends. DNA of the CDR3: TGCAGCGTTGATAAAGGGTACACCGGGGAGCTGTTTTTT. Its protein product is CSVDKGYTGELFF.

The chain couples TRBV5-1 to TRBJ2-3; TRBD2 aligns across 10 bases. V was clipped by 4 bases and J by 6 bases; unmatched bases: 14. Germline CDR1 SGHRS, CDR2 YFSETQ. CDR3 length: 17 amino acids. The CDR3 DNA reads TGCGCCAGCAGCCCCCTCCTTCCGGGACTAGCGTTGGATACGCAGTATTTT. Translated, it gives CASSPLLPGLALDTQYF.

The chain recombines TRBV6-5 with TRBJ1-5; D gene unclear. The V gene's germline CDR1 is MNHEY and CDR2 SVGAGI. V was shortened by 8 bases and J by 6 bases, with 14 bases between the two germline ends. This CDR3 is built from 13 residues. In DNA, the CDR3 is TGTGCCAGCCGGGGAGATTTGATTCAGCCCCAGCATTTT. Its translation is CASRGDLIQPQHF.

This clonotype has just a few counts. The chain recombines TRBV7-3 with TRBJ2-3; 7 nucleotides line up with TRBD2. The ends lost 5 bases at V and 2 bases at J; junction bases unmatched: 1. The CDR3 spans 13 residues. Germline CDR1 reads SGHTA; CDR2 reads FQGTGA. The CDR3 is CASSAGATDTQYF. Here the CDR3 DNA reads TGTGCCAGCAGCGCGGGAGCCACAGATACGCAGTATTTT.

This clonotype was observed many times. The rearrangement joins TRBV29-1 to TRBJ2-7; the D is unclear. CDR1 and CDR2 from the germline V gene are SQVTM and ANQGSEA. CDR3 length equals 11 residues. The V and J ends lost 3 bases and 4 bases respectively, with 7 bases between them. CDR3 sequence (DNA): TGCAGCGTTGAGAACGGGTACGAGCAGTACTTC. It translates to CSVENGYEQYF.

V gene TRBV28 combines with J gene TRBJ1-5; D possibly corresponds to TRBD1 (6 bases). V dropped 5 bases and J dropped 3 bases, with 11 bases sitting between them. This CDR3 spans 14 amino acids. Germline V gene sequence: CDR1 MDHEN, CDR2 SYDVKM. CDR3 protein: CASSHGDINQPQHF. In nucleotides, the CDR3 is TGTGCCAGCAGTCATGGGGACATCAATCAGCCCCAGCATTTT.